Below, 9 T cell receptor beta chains from the same sample are listed, as sequenced in a study of blood T cell repertoires in COVID-19. Measured with immunoSEQ multiplex PCR; TCRdb has only the in-frame clones, and not every one. This table holds 90,000 to 100,000 clones, 70% to 90% found once. Sequences were obtained from peripheral blood. The source is a man between 65 and 85 years old with acute or convalescent COVID-19.

This rearrangement joins TRBV3-1 (or the pseudogene TRBV3-2) to TRBJ2-7; D possibly corresponds to TRBD1 (6 bases). The CDR3 is 15 amino acids. Germline V gene lookup returns CDR1 LGHDT and CDR2 YNNKEL (reference sequence). V was cut by 3 bases and J by 3 bases, with 15 bases left in between. The CDR3 coding sequence is TGTGCCAGCAGCCATGAACTCCTAGGGGGCTACGAGCAGTACTTC. Protein sequence: CASSHELLGGYEQYF.

This clone came up a few times. This chain connects TRBV16 to TRBJ2-7, with unresolved D. V shed 4 bases and J shed 5 bases, with 9 bases lying between them. CDR1 is KGHSY and CDR2 is FQNENV in the germline V gene. The length of the CDR3 is 12 residues. CDR3 in amino acids: CASSPLRNEQYF. The CDR3 DNA follows: TGTGCCAGCAGCCCGTTGCGAAACGAGCAGTACTTC.

The sample holds one count of this clone. This chain links TRBV12-5 with TRBJ2-1, with 16 bases lining up with TRBD2. V was pared by 5 bases and J by 4 bases, with 5 bases of the junction left unmatched. Germline V gene lookup returns CDR1 LGHNT and CDR2 FRNRAP. The CDR3 extends over 17 amino acids. CDR3 bases: TGTGCTAGTGGTCTCGGGACTAGCGGGGGGGTATACAATGAGCAGTTCTTC. Encoded protein: CASGLGTSGGVYNEQFF.

The rearrangement uses TRBV3-1 (or the pseudogene TRBV3-2) and TRBJ2-2, with 7 positions matching TRBD1. After removal of 9 bases from V and 4 bases from J, the junction contained 14 bases not matched to a gene. Germline-derived CDR1 and CDR2 are LGHDT and YNNKEL (reference sequence). The CDR3 length is 16 residues. CDR3 sequence reads: CASAAKGARGTGELFF. The CDR3 nucleotides are TGTGCCAGTGCGGCTAAGGGGGCACGGGGCACCGGGGAGCTGTTTTTT.

CDR3: CASSYRQGKDTQYF. The CDR3 DNA is TGCGCCAGCAGCTATCGACAGGGGAAAGATACGCAGTATTTT. The genes are TRBV5-1 and TRBJ2-3; 8 positions agree with TRBD1. In germline, CDR1 is SGHRS, CDR2 YFSETQ. After removal of 3 bases from V and 5 bases from J, the junction contained 5 bases not matched to a gene. The CDR3 runs 14 residues.

The gene calls are TRBV19 and TRBJ2-2; 7 bases agree with TRBD1. Germline CDR1 is LNHDA and CDR2 is SQIVND (reference sequence). With 5 bases clipped from V and 3 bases from J, the junction kept 9 bases outside the gene matches. CDR3 length: 16 amino acids. DNA for the CDR3: TGTGCCAGTAGTCCTACGTTTACAGGGGACACCGGGGAGCTGTTTTTT. Its translation is CASSPTFTGDTGELFF.

The rearrangement joins TRBV7-6 to TRBJ1-4, with TRBD1 as a possible D gene (5 bases). V shed 3 bases and J shed 4 bases, with 24 bases lying between them. This CDR3 region has 19 residues. Germline lookup yields CDR1 SGHVS and CDR2 FNYEAQ. CDR3 residues: CASSFQGSSVVGNNEKLFF. CDR3 in DNA: TGTGCCAGCAGCTTTCAGGGTTCCTCGGTCGTGGGGAATAATGAAAAACTGTTTTTT.

This chain joins TRBV28 and TRBJ1-2, with D perhaps matching TRBD1 (6 bases). The germline CDR1 and CDR2 sequences are MDHEN and SYDVKM. Trimming shortened V by 6 bases and J by 4 bases, and 18 bases separated the two germline ends. The CDR3 is 15 residues long. The CDR3 coding sequence is TGTGCCAGCAGAGAAGCCACCGGACAGTCCTATGGCTACACCTTC. Translation: CASREATGQSYGYTF.

The chain couples TRBV5-1 to TRBJ1-5, with D tentatively TRBD1 (5 bases). This CDR3 is 14 amino acids long. V lost 0 bases to trimming and J lost 3 bases, with 7 bases between them. Per the germline V gene, CDR1 is SGHRS and CDR2 is YFSETQ. Here the CDR3 reads CASSLGQPNQPQHF. The DNA for the CDR3 is TGCGCCAGCAGCTTGGGACAGCCCAATCAGCCCCAGCATTTT.